This passage covers 10 T cell receptor beta chains from one sample sequenced in a study of blood T cell repertoires in COVID-19. Profiling relied on immunoSEQ multiplex PCR, and the TCRdb table lists in-frame clones only, not all of them. This table has over 200,000 clones, 70% to 90% appearing once. Sequenced sample: peripheral blood. The receptor source for this set is a man between 45 and 60 years old with COVID-19, enrolled during active disease.

The chain has TRBV11-3 and TRBJ2-3; 8 bases are shared with TRBD2. The CDR3 is made up of 15 amino acids. V shed 3 bases, J shed 3 bases, and the junction held 5 bases outside the gene matches. Germline assignment: CDR1 SGHNT and CDR2 YENEEA. The CDR3 bases are TGTGCCAGCAGCTTTCCTAGCGGGTTTACAGATACGCAGTATTTT. This translates into CASSFPSGFTDTQYF.

Only one count was recorded for this clone. CDR3 residues: CASSLASSGDYGYTF. In nucleotides, the CDR3 is TGTGCCAGCAGCTTAGCCTCCTCAGGGGACTATGGCTACACCTTC. The V gene is TRBV7-8, the J gene TRBJ1-2; tentatively, D is TRBD1 (6 bases). Looked up from germline, CDR1 is SGHVS and CDR2 is FQNEAQ. V was cut by 0 bases and J by 3 bases, with 11 bases left in between. The CDR3 spans 15 residues.

The rearrangement links TRBV7-2 to TRBJ1-2; 9 bases match TRBD1. This CDR3 contains 14 residues. Germline V gene data show CDR1 as SGHTA and CDR2 as FQGNSA. Trimming took 4 bases from V and 8 from J; bases not matched to a gene: 8. The CDR3: CASSSGQGTGGYTF. CDR3 nucleotide sequence: TGTGCCAGCAGCTCGGGACAGGGTACGGGCGGCTACACCTTC.

This sequence joins TRBV5-4 and TRBJ1-2; 7 bases align to TRBD1. Per the germline V gene, CDR1 is SGHNT and CDR2 is YYREEE (reference sequence). This CDR3 spans 15 amino acids. Trimming at V came to 2 bases and at J to 2 bases, leaving 6 bases not matched to a gene. In nucleotides, the CDR3 is TGTGCCAGCAGCTTAGAACAGGGGTCAAACTATGGCTACACCTTC. Protein sequence: CASSLEQGSNYGYTF.

The gene calls are TRBV11-1 and TRBJ1-1; no definite D call. CDR1 SGHAT and CDR2 FQDESV come from the germline V gene (reference sequence). V lost 0 bases, J lost 1 base, and 3 bases lay in between. The CDR3 length is 13 residues. The CDR3, as DNA: TGTGCCAGCAGCTTAGCGAGGAACACTGAAGCTTTCTTT. It encodes CASSLARNTEAFF.

This chain joins TRBV28 and TRBJ1-5; 9 bases map to TRBD1. Looked up from germline, CDR1 is MDHEN and CDR2 is SYDVKM. This CDR3 is 16 amino acids long. The ends lost 3 bases at V and 5 bases at J; junction bases unmatched: 8. The CDR3, as DNA: TGTGCCAGCAGTTTGATACCCGGGACAGGGTATCAGCCCCAGCATTTT. Its translation: CASSLIPGTGYQPQHF.

The chain links TRBV6-4 to TRBJ2-5, with D perhaps TRBD2 (6 bases). From germline, CDR1 is MRHNA and CDR2 SNTAGT. V was pared by 5 bases and J by 5 bases, with 18 bases between. The CDR3 runs to 15 residues. CDR3 DNA sequence: TGTGCCAGCAGTCCTCAAGCGGCTAGCGTGGAGACCCAGTACTTC. Residues: CASSPQAASVETQYF.

The genes are TRBV2 and TRBJ1-6; 10 bases match TRBD1. V lost 3 bases to trimming and J lost 9 bases; unmatched junction nucleotides: 8. The germline CDR1 and CDR2 sequences are SNHLY and FYNNEI. This CDR3 is 16 amino acids long. As DNA, the CDR3 is TGTGCCAGCAGTGATAGGGTGGGGACAGGGGTTTCACCCCTCCACTTT. Its protein is CASSDRVGTGVSPLHF.

The chain links TRBV28 to TRBJ2-5; 8 bases align to TRBD1. This CDR3 is built from 14 residues. Germline CDR1 reads MDHEN; CDR2 reads SYDVKM. V dropped 5 bases and J dropped 4; count of bases not matched to a gene: 6. In DNA form, the CDR3 reads TGTGCCAGCAGTCCAGGGGGCGCGAGAGAGACCCAGTACTTC. Residues: CASSPGGARETQYF.

This clone was counted once. The chain carries TRBV7-8 and TRBJ2-1, with 10 bases matching TRBD2. With V trimmed by 5 bases and J by 3 bases, 10 bases remained unmatched. CDR3 length: 17 amino acids. Germline V gives CDR1 SGHVS, CDR2 FQNEAQ. The CDR3 loop is CASSPRGSGRIYNEQFF. The CDR3 nucleotides are TGTGCCAGCAGCCCGCGGGGTAGCGGGAGGATCTACAATGAGCAGTTCTTC.